The 10 T cell receptor beta chains below all came from one sample that was sequenced in a study of blood T cell repertoires in COVID-19. Some clones are missing from TCRdb's copy, which holds only in-frame ones; the method was immunoSEQ multiplex PCR. The table records approximately 82,000 clones, around 82% of them present only once. The sample was peripheral blood. These receptors came from a woman aged 55-75 years with acute or convalescent COVID-19.

The rearrangement links TRBV30 to TRBJ1-2; D unresolved. The CDR3 is made up of 12 amino acids. V was pared by 5 bases and J by 4 bases, with 11 bases between. CDR1 and CDR2 (germline): GTSNPN, SVGIG (reference sequence). In nucleotides, the CDR3 is TGTGCCTGGCGTACAGTTACCTATGGCTACACCTTC. Amino acids: CAWRTVTYGYTF.

The chain carries TRBV27 and TRBJ2-5; D possibly corresponds to TRBD2 (6 bases). Germline V lookup: CDR1 MNHEY, CDR2 SMNVEV (reference sequence). The V gene lost 6 bases and the J gene lost 1 base, with 15 bases spanning the gap. The CDR3 is 15 amino acids. DNA of the CDR3: TGTGCCAGCAGCCCTGCGGGGCCCCTCCAAGAGACCCAGTACTTC. Protein product: CASSPAGPLQETQYF.

This sequence joins TRBV7-6 and TRBJ2-6, with a weak D call TRBD1 (5 bases). Trimming removed 3 bases at V and 2 bases at J, with 8 bases between. Germline CDR1 SGHVS, CDR2 FNYEAQ. This CDR3 has 15 residues. The CDR3 nucleotides are TGTGCCAGCAGCTTCGGACAACCTGGGGCCAACGTCCTGACTTTC. It is translated as CASSFGQPGANVLTF.

The chain couples TRBV19 to TRBJ1-5, with D possibly TRBD1 on 6 matching bases. V lost 3 bases to trimming and J lost 3 bases, with 12 bases between them. The germline CDR1 and CDR2 sequences are LNHDA and SQIVND (reference sequence). The CDR3 consists of 15 residues. The CDR3 bases are TGTGCCAGTAGTATCTACAGGGATACCAATCAGCCCCAGCATTTT. Its protein product is CASSIYRDTNQPQHF.

The chain joins TRBV6-1 to TRBJ1-5, with 9 bases aligning to TRBD1. CDR3 length equals 16 residues. V lost 2 bases to trimming and J lost 7 bases; unmatched junction nucleotides: 9. CDR1 is MNHNS and CDR2 is SASEGT in the germline V gene. The CDR3 here is CASSEISTGGIQPQHF. CDR3 sequence (DNA): TGTGCCAGCAGTGAAATTTCGACAGGGGGAATCCAGCCCCAGCATTTT.

The V call is TRBV7-2, the J call TRBJ1-1; the D is unclear. CDR3 length: 15 amino acids. V was clipped by 4 bases and J by 1 base, with 13 bases between them. Germline V lookup: CDR1 SGHTA, CDR2 FQGNSA. CDR3 nucleotide sequence: TGTGCCAGCAGCTCCAAGCTAACTGGGAACACTGAAGCTTTCTTT. Its protein is CASSSKLTGNTEAFF. Complete variable domain (other parts from reference TRBV7-2 and TRBJ1-1): GAGVSQSPSNKVTEKGKDVELRCDPISGHTALYWYRQSLGQGLEFLIYFQGNSAPDKSGLPSDRFSAERTGGSVSTLTIQRTQQEDSAVYLCASSSKLTGNTEAFFGQGTRLTVV.

The V gene is TRBV9, the J gene TRBJ2-1, with D uncertain. The CDR3 is 12 residues long. CDR1 is SGDLS and CDR2 is YYNGEE in the germline V gene. The V end lost 3 bases, the J end lost 6 bases, and 7 bases lay between the germline ends. CDR3 loop: CASSGSGNEQFF. DNA of the CDR3: TGTGCCAGCAGCGGGAGTGGCAATGAGCAGTTCTTC.

The rearrangement links TRBV27 to TRBJ2-7, with D perhaps TRBD1 (7 bases). Per germline, CDR1 MNHEY and CDR2 SMNVEV (reference sequence). This CDR3 has 13 residues. Trimming pared 6 bases from V and 3 bases from J, leaving 12 bases between. CDR3 sequence: CASSRQGGYEQYF. CDR3 nucleotide sequence: TGTGCCAGCAGCCGACAGGGAGGCTACGAGCAGTACTTC.

The chain is built from TRBV5-1 and TRBJ2-7; 10 bases are a match to TRBD2. V was pared by 4 bases and J by 2 bases, with 6 bases of the junction left unmatched. The CDR3 consists of 15 residues. The germline CDR1 and CDR2 sequences are SGHRS and YFSETQ. The CDR3 here is CASSIGLADTYEQYF. CDR3 in DNA: TGCGCCAGCAGCATAGGACTAGCGGATACCTACGAGCAGTACTTC.

The chain joins TRBV19 to TRBJ1-1; the D is unclear. Germline assignment: CDR1 LNHDA and CDR2 SQIVND (reference sequence). The length of the CDR3 is 13 residues. Trimming cost V 0 bases and J 4 bases, with 6 bases left between them. The CDR3 region has the DNA TGTGCCAGTAGTATAGATATCAGCACTGAAGCTTTCTTT. It specifies CASSIDISTEAFF.